This T cell receptor beta chain was captured by sequencing in a study of cytomegalovirus exposure and HLA in healthy donors. The CDR3 totals 12 residues. The V and J ends lost 3 bases and 5 bases respectively, with 7 bases between them. The germline CDR1 and CDR2 sequences are KGHSH and LQKENI. 60 Vbeta and 13 Jbeta primers were used in PCR. Generated by immunoSEQ multiplex PCR, the TCRdb table keeps only in-frame clones and is missing some. The table has around 78,000 clones, over 60% seen once; the top ten hold around 0.96%. Findings and limits, study-wide: An ancestry cluster, one associated with Asian ancestry, reportedly showed fewer N-insertions than the approximately 700-donor mean in a later analysis.

In this sample, this clone turned up once. Its antigen remains unidentified. The receptor comes from a male donor in good health and CMV-seronegative. This rearrangement joins TRBV18 to TRBJ1-1; D call uncertain. Sequencing was done on a sample of PBMCs. CDR3 DNA sequence: TGTGCCAGCTCACCTACAGAGACTGAAGCTTTCTTT. Protein product: CASSPTETEAFF.